This entry lists 2 T cell receptor beta chains sequenced from one sample in a study of T cells expressing NK-cell markers. Following a re-call of the 5' RACE reads, TCRdb has one entry per CDR3 protein and lacks DNA. In all, the sample yields 150,000 to 180,000 distinct CDR3 sequences. The sequenced sample was blood T cells: a sorted CD56 or NKG2C T cell subset, CD4+ or CD8+ T cells, or bulk PBMC T cells (not recorded which). These receptors came from a woman between 50 and 59 years old in good health.

The chain combines TRBV30 with TRBJ2-1; TCRdb's D call, TRBD2, is unchecked because there is no DNA. CDR1 GTSNPN and CDR2 SVGIG come from the germline V gene (reference sequence). The CDR3 is 16 amino acids. CDR3 region: CAWRLAGTSSYNEQFF.

J is TRBJ1-1 and V is TRBV4-1. The germline CDR1 and CDR2 sequences are MGHRA and YSYEKL. The CDR3 is 14 residues long. This CDR3 reads CASSQVSSNTEAFF.